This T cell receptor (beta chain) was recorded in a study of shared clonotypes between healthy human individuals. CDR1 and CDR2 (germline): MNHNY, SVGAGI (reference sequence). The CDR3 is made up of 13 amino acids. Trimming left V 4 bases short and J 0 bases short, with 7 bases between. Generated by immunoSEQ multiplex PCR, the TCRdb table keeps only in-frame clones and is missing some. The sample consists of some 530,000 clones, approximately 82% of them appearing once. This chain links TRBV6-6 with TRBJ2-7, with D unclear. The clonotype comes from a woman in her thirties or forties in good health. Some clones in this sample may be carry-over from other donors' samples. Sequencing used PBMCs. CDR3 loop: CASSLMNSYEQYF. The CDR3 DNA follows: TGTGCCAGCAGTTTGATGAACTCCTACGAGCAGTACTTC.